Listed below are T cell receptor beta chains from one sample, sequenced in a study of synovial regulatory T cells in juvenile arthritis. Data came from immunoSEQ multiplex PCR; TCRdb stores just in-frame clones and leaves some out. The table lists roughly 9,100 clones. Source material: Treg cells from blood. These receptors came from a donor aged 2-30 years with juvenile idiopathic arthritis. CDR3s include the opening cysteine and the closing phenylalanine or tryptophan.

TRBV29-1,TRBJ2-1,CSVGRTGAGEQFF
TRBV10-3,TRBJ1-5,CAISESGMGLGREPQHF
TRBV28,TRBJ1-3,CASSLWEGNTIYF
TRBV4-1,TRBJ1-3,CASSPPGRSTYSGNTIYF
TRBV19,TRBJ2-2,CASSSRAGELFF
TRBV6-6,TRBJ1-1,CASSYRDRGDTEAFF
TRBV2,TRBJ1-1,CASSDEGFTEAFF
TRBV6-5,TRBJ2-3,CASSYVPREPQYF
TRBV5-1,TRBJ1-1,CASSLGGGMNTEAFF
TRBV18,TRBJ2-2,CASSRRENTGELFF
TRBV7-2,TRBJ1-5,CASSRGRSNQPQHF
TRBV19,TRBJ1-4,CASKLVEDGEKLFF
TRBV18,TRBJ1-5,CASSPRPGGNQPQHF
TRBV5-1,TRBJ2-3,CASSLALDTQYF